This passage covers 30 T cell receptor beta chains from one sample sequenced in a study of T cell repertoires in cytomegalovirus infection. These receptors' targets are unknown. TCRdb called the reads again in MiXCR, with one record for every CDR3 protein. The table records over 250,000 distinct CDR3 sequences, roughly a fifth of them present only once. The starting material was cultured PBMCs, obtained from culture after CMV antigen stimulation. Receptor source: a human donor in good health (CMV status not recorded). Some clones in this sample may be carry-over from other donors' samples.

This clonotype was observed a few times. The CDR3 protein is CAIRTSGYTDTQYF. In DNA form, the CDR3 reads TGTGCCATCAGGACTAGCGGATACACAGATACGCAGTATTTT. J is TRBJ2-3 and V is TRBV10-3; 9 positions agree with TRBD2. The germline V gene has CDR1 ENHRY and CDR2 SYGVKD. After removal of 6 bases from V and 2 bases from J, the junction contained 3 bases not matched to a gene. The CDR3 spans 14 residues.

The gene calls are TRBV27 and TRBJ2-1, with unresolved D. Germline-derived CDR1 and CDR2 are MNHEY and SMNVEV (reference sequence). V lost 3 bases, J lost 0 bases, and 9 bases lay in between. The CDR3 is 15 amino acids. The CDR3 DNA reads TGTGCCAGCAGTTTCGACTTTAGCTCCTACAATGAGCAGTTCTTC. Its translation is CASSFDFSSYNEQFF.

The chain recombines TRBV10-3 with TRBJ2-1; 14 bases line up with TRBD2. J gave up 16 bases and V 3 bases, and 8 bases lay outside the gene matches. The CDR3 is 14 residues long. Germline V gene data show CDR1 as ENHRY and CDR2 as SYGVKD. Here the CDR3 DNA reads TGTGCCATCAGTGACGCGACTAGCGGGAGGGCCGTCTTCTTC. It specifies CAISDATSGRAVFF.

The gene calls are TRBV29-1 and TRBJ1-5; TRBD1 might be the D (6 bases). Germline V lookup: CDR1 SQVTM, CDR2 ANQGSEA. The germline V and J ends were trimmed by 6 bases and 3 bases, with 12 bases remaining between them. This CDR3 contains 13 residues. The CDR3 DNA reads as TGCAGCGTGGCGGGGGGCTTCAATCAGCCCCAGCATTTT. Protein: CSVAGGFNQPQHF.

V gene TRBV29-1 combines with J gene TRBJ1-5; D not certain. Trimming removed 3 bases at V and 4 bases at J, with 10 bases between. The CDR3 runs 13 residues. Germline V gene sequence: CDR1 SQVTM, CDR2 ANQGSEA. This CDR3 is CSVDLGMNQPQHF. CDR3 coding DNA: TGCAGCGTTGATCTGGGAATGAATCAGCCCCAGCATTTT.

The chain has TRBV20-1 and TRBJ1-4, with TRBD1 matching over 10 bases. The CDR3 totals 14 residues. The V gene end was trimmed by 6 bases and the J gene end by 8 bases; junction bases not matched to a gene: 9. Germline V gene data show CDR1 as DFQATT and CDR2 as SNEGSKA (reference sequence). CDR3 region: CSATRQGAFEKLFF. Written as DNA, the CDR3 is TGCAGTGCGACAAGACAGGGGGCGTTCGAAAAACTGTTTTTT.

There are many counts of this clonotype. The rearrangement uses TRBV12-3 or TRBV12-4 and TRBJ1-1; D not resolved. The CDR3 extends over 14 amino acids. The V gene lost 3 bases and the J gene lost 3 bases, with 11 bases spanning the gap. CDR3 nucleotide sequence: TGTGCCAGCAGTTTGAGCGGGTTGGACACTGAAGCTTTCTTT. This gives the protein CASSLSGLDTEAFF.

This clonotype has only a few counts. The chain combines TRBV11-3 with TRBJ1-1; no clear D. The length of the CDR3 is 11 residues. V was cut by 2 bases and J by 6 bases, with 4 bases left in between. The germline gives CDR1 SGHNT, CDR2 YENEEA. The CDR3 here is CASSLRSEAFF. The CDR3 DNA reads TGTGCCAGCAGCTTAAGGTCTGAAGCTTTCTTT.

This clonotype was seen ten or more times. The chain has TRBV12-3 or TRBV12-4 and TRBJ2-2, with 7 bases aligning to TRBD1. The CDR3 extends over 14 amino acids. V was clipped by 5 bases and J by 6 bases; unmatched bases: 6. CDR3 protein: CASSIGQVPGELFF. CDR3 nucleotide sequence: TGTGCCAGCAGTATAGGACAGGTGCCCGGGGAGCTGTTTTTT.

This clonotype has a count of ten or more. The chain joins TRBV7-6 to TRBJ2-7; 10 bases map to TRBD2. The V gene's germline CDR1 is SGHVS and CDR2 FNYEAQ. CDR3 size: 16 residues. Trimming at V came to 0 bases and at J to 2 bases, leaving 4 bases not matched to a gene. As DNA, the CDR3 is TGTGCCAGCAGCTTAGCTAGCGGGAGGTTTGCCTACGAGCAGTACTTC. Translated: CASSLASGRFAYEQYF. Filled out from reference TRBV7-6 and TRBJ2-7, the complete variable domain reads GAGVSQSPRYKVTKRGQDVALRCDPISGHVSLYWYRQALGQGPEFLTYFNYEAQQDKSGLPNDRFSAERPEGSISTLTIQRTEQRDSAMYRCASSLASGRFAYEQYFGPGTRLTVT.

This clonotype was detected ten times or more. This sequence joins TRBV5-6 and TRBJ2-3; TRBD2 matches 9 bases. The CDR3 is 16 residues long. The V gene end was trimmed by 4 bases and the J gene end by 7 bases; junction bases not matched to a gene: 13. Germline V lookup: CDR1 SGHDT, CDR2 YYEEEE. CDR3 DNA sequence: TGTGCCAGCAGCGCCAGGCGGGACCTAGCGGGAAATACGCAGTATTTT. Its protein product is CASSARRDLAGNTQYF.

This clonotype was found many times. This chain uses TRBV7-2 with TRBJ2-1; D gene unclear. V dropped 1 base and J dropped 8 bases, with 12 bases sitting between them. The CDR3 is 14 amino acids. CDR1 and CDR2 (germline): SGHTA, FQGNSA. CDR3 nucleotides: TGTGCCAGCAGCTTAGATGGGGTTTTGGATGAGCAGTTCTTC. It encodes CASSLDGVLDEQFF.

The table lists this clonotype with a few counts. The chain joins TRBV6-2 or TRBV6-3 to TRBJ2-1, with 10 positions matching TRBD2. The CDR3 loop spans 17 amino acids. Germline assignment: CDR1 MNHEY and CDR2 SVGEGT. V was clipped by 2 bases and J by 3 bases; unmatched bases: 7. This CDR3 is CASSYQREGHLYNEQFF. The CDR3 bases are TGTGCCAGCAGTTACCAGCGGGAGGGCCATCTCTACAATGAGCAGTTCTTC.

This clonotype occurred many times. The chain couples TRBV7-2 to TRBJ2-7, with 8 bases matching TRBD2. Germline V gene lookup returns CDR1 SGHTA and CDR2 FQGNSA. With V trimmed by 10 bases and J by 2 bases, 7 bases remained unmatched. This CDR3 contains 13 residues. The chain's CDR3 is CAMERETPYEQYV. CDR3 DNA sequence: TGTGCCATGGAGCGGGAGACCCCCTACGAGCAGTACGTC.

This clonotype has a handful of counts. This chain links TRBV6-6 with TRBJ2-7, with TRBD2 matching over 9 bases. Germline lookup yields CDR1 MNHNY and CDR2 SVGAGI (reference sequence). This CDR3 region has 16 residues. Germline trimming cut 0 bases from V and 2 bases from J; bases unmatched to any gene: 5. The chain's CDR3 is CASSYSSGRTTYEQYF. The CDR3 DNA reads TGTGCCAGCAGTTACTCGAGCGGGAGGACCACCTACGAGCAGTACTTC.

This sequence joins TRBV28 and TRBJ1-2; D is undetermined. Germline V lookup: CDR1 MDHEN, CDR2 SYDVKM. Trimming pared 1 base from V and 5 bases from J, leaving 14 bases between. There are 15 residues in the CDR3. The CDR3 region is CASSLSPKDSYGYTF. Written as DNA, the CDR3 is TGTGCCAGCAGTTTATCCCCCAAGGATTCTTATGGCTACACCTTC.

In this sample, this clonotype turned up a few times. The rearrangement joins TRBV11-2 to TRBJ2-6; D remains ambiguous. The CDR3 sequence is 15 residues long. Germline V gives CDR1 SGHAT, CDR2 FQNNGV. V was shortened by 1 base and J by 3 bases, with 7 bases between the two germline ends. The CDR3 region is CASSLVGIGANVLTF. CDR3 bases: TGTGCCAGCAGCTTAGTTGGTATTGGGGCCAACGTCCTGACTTTC. The full variable domain, with the rest looked up from reference TRBV11-2 and TRBJ2-6, is EAGVAQSPRYKIIEKRQSVAFWCNPISGHATLYWYQQILGQGPKLLIQFQNNGVVDDSQLPKDRFSAERLKGVDSTLKIQPAKLEDSAVYLCASSLVGIGANVLTFGAGSRLTVL.

This clonotype was counted a few times. V is TRBV12-3 or TRBV12-4 and J is TRBJ1-2, with D maybe TRBD1 (5 bases). The CDR3 is made up of 12 amino acids. The V end was cut by 3 bases, the J end by 9 bases, with 11 bases between. The CDR3 region is CASSLGRSSYTF. CDR3 in DNA: TGTGCCAGCAGTTTGGGACGTTCAAGCTACACCTTC.

V is TRBV4-1 and J is TRBJ2-1, with D unclear. V gave up 2 bases and J gave up 0 bases, with 14 bases separating them. Germline CDR1 and CDR2: MGHRA and YSYEKL. The CDR3 is made up of 17 amino acids. As DNA, the CDR3 is TGCGCCAGCAGCCAAATAGAAGGTGGCTCCTCCTACAATGAGCAGTTCTTC. It codes for CASSQIEGGSSYNEQFF.

This chain connects TRBV19 to TRBJ2-7; a weak D match, TRBD2 (6 bases). V shed 7 bases and J shed 5 bases, with 21 bases lying between them. The CDR3 contains 15 residues. In germline, CDR1 is LNHDA, CDR2 SQIVND (reference sequence). The chain's CDR3 is CASTLSAGPHHEQYF. The CDR3 region has the DNA TGTGCCAGTACCCTCTCCGCGGGACCCCACCACGAGCAGTACTTC.

This clonotype was seen just once. The rearrangement joins TRBV19 to TRBJ1-1, with a weak D call TRBD1 (5 bases). Trimming stripped 4 bases from V and 0 bases from J, with 9 bases between. The CDR3 has 14 residues. The germline CDR1 and CDR2 sequences are LNHDA and SQIVND (reference sequence). Here the CDR3 reads CASSTGTVNTEAFF. DNA for the CDR3: TGTGCCAGTAGTACCGGGACGGTGAACACTGAAGCTTTCTTT.

This clonotype was seen only a few times. The rearrangement uses TRBV28 and TRBJ1-1; D gene ambiguous. The CDR3 extends over 14 amino acids. Germline-derived CDR1 and CDR2 are MDHEN and SYDVKM. V lost 6 bases and J lost 3, with 14 bases in between. The CDR3 DNA sequence: TGTGCCAGCAGCCCCAATCTGGCGTACACTGAAGCTTTCTTT. Protein product: CASSPNLAYTEAFF.

This clonotype was counted many times. The CDR3 here is CASSSGGSGRAAYEQYF. CDR3 DNA: TGTGCCAGCAGCTCAGGGGGTAGCGGGAGGGCAGCCTACGAGCAGTACTTC. This chain joins TRBV7-6 and TRBJ2-7; 11 bases are shared with TRBD2. The V segment lost 4 bases and the J segment 2 bases; nucleotides outside the gene matches: 10. Germline CDR1 reads SGHVS; CDR2 reads FNYEAQ. This CDR3 is built from 17 residues.

Only a few counts were recorded for this clonotype. V is TRBV11-2 and J is TRBJ2-1; 9 bases match TRBD2. Germline lookup yields CDR1 SGHAT and CDR2 FQNNGV. CDR3 size: 15 residues. V shed 1 base, J shed 13 bases, and the junction held 11 bases outside the gene matches. CDR3 in amino acids: CASSLGGGRALKQFF. For the CDR3, the DNA is TGTGCCAGCAGCTTAGGGGGCGGGAGGGCCTTGAAACAGTTCTTC.

This clonotype was recorded at least ten times. The chain joins TRBV7-6 to TRBJ2-3, with TRBD2 matching 10 bases. V lost 3 bases and J lost 3; bases outside the gene matches: 9. Germline CDR1 is SGHVS and CDR2 is FNYEAQ. The CDR3 loop spans 17 amino acids. As DNA, the CDR3 is TGTGCCAGCAGCTTGGAGAGGAGCGGGAGGGGTACAGATACGCAGTATTTT. It translates to CASSLERSGRGTDTQYF.

This clonotype was observed a few times. CDR3 DNA sequence: TGTGCCAGCAGTGACAGGAGTCGGGGACAGATCAATCAGCCCCAGCATTTT. Protein: CASSDRSRGQINQPQHF. The chain couples TRBV6-4 to TRBJ1-5; 7 bases align to TRBD1. This CDR3 comprises 17 residues. Looked up from germline, CDR1 is MRHNA and CDR2 is SNTAGT. J gave up 3 bases and V 2 bases, and 10 bases lay outside the gene matches.

The CDR3 loop is CASSRPQGVGETQYF. CDR3 sequence (DNA): TGTGCCAGCAGCCGGCCACAGGGGGTCGGTGAGACCCAGTACTTC. The rearrangement joins TRBV5-5 to TRBJ2-5; TRBD1 aligns across 8 bases. The CDR3 has 15 residues. Germline trimming cut 4 bases from V and 5 bases from J; bases unmatched to any gene: 10. Germline-derived CDR1 and CDR2 are SGHKS and YYEKEE (reference sequence). The full variable domain, its missing parts supplied by reference TRBV5-5 and TRBJ2-5, is DAGVTQSPTHLIKTRGQQVTLRCSPISGHKSVSWYQQVLGQGPQFIFQYYEKEERGRGNFPDRFSARQFPNYSSELNVNALLLGDSALYLCASSRPQGVGETQYFGPGTRLLVL.

This clonotype was observed a few times. The chain links TRBV7-6 to TRBJ2-7; unclear D gene. V lost 5 bases to trimming and J lost 0 bases, with 11 bases between them. There are 14 residues in the CDR3. Looked up from germline, CDR1 is SGHVS and CDR2 is FNYEAQ. This CDR3 is CASSANSFSYEQYV. The CDR3 nucleotides are TGTGCCAGCAGCGCAAACTCTTTCTCCTACGAGCAGTACGTC.

This clonotype was counted a few times. The V call is TRBV12-3 or TRBV12-4, the J call TRBJ1-4; TRBD1 might be the D (5 bases). CDR3 length: 14 residues. The V end lost 5 bases, the J end lost 5 bases, and 12 bases lay between the germline ends. CDR3 loop: CASSDSPSNEKLFF. The CDR3 nucleotides are TGTGCCAGCAGTGACAGTCCTTCGAATGAAAAACTGTTTTTT.

In its sample, this clonotype was seen a few times. The DNA of the CDR3 is TGTGCCACCAGTGGGGGCGGAGGGGGTTACAATGAGCAGTTCTTC. Encoded protein: CATSGGGGGYNEQFF. The chain combines TRBV24-1 with TRBJ2-1, with D possibly called TRBD1 or TRBD2 (6 bases each). V was clipped by 5 bases and J by 4 bases, with 14 bases between them. The CDR3 spans 15 residues. Germline V gives CDR1 KGHDR, CDR2 SFDVKD.